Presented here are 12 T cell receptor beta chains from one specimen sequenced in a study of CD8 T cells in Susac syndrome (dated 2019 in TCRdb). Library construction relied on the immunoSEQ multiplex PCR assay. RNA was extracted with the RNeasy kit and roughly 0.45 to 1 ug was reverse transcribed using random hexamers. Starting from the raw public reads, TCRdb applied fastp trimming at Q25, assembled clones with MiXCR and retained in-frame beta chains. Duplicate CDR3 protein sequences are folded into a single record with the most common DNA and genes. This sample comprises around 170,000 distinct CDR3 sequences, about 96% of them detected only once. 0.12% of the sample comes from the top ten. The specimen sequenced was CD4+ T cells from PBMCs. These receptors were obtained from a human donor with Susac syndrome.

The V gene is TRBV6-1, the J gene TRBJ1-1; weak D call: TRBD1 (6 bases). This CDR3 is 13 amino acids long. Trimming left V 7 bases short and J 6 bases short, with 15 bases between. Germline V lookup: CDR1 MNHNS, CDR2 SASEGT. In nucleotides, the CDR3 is TGTGCCAGCAATCACAGGGTCGCGTCTGAAGCTTTCTTT. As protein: CASNHRVASEAFF.

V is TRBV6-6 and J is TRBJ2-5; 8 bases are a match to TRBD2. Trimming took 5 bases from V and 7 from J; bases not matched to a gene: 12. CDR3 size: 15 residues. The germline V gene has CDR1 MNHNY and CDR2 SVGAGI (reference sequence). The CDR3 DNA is TGTGCCAGCAGTCCATCCGGCGTCGGGAGGGGGACCCAGTACTTC. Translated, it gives CASSPSGVGRGTQYF.

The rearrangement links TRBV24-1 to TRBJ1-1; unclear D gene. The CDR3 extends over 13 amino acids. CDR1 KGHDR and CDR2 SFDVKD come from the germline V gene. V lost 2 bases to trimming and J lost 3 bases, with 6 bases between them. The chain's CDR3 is CATSDSEDTEAFF. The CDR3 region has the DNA TGTGCCACCAGTGATTCAGAGGACACTGAAGCTTTCTTT.

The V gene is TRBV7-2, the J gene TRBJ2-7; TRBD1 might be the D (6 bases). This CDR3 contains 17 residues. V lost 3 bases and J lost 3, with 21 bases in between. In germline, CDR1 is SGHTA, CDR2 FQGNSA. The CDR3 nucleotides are TGTGCCAGCAGCTTGCCTTTACAGGGTCCCCTAAACTACGAGCAGTACTTC. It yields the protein CASSLPLQGPLNYEQYF.

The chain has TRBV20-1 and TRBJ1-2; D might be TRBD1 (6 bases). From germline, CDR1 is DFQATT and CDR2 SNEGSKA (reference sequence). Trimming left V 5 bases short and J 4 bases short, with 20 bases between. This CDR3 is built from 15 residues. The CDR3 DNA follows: TGCAGTGCTCGGGGGGCAAGGGGGACAATCTATGGCTACACCTTC. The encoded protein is CSARGARGTIYGYTF.

The CDR3 is CASSELGRVETQYF. CDR3 in DNA: TGTGCCAGCAGTGAGTTGGGCAGGGTAGAGACCCAGTACTTC. The genes are TRBV28 and TRBJ2-5; a weak D match, TRBD1 (5 bases). From germline, CDR1 is MDHEN and CDR2 SYDVKM. This CDR3 comprises 14 residues. V was trimmed by 5 bases and J by 4 bases, leaving 14 bases between them.

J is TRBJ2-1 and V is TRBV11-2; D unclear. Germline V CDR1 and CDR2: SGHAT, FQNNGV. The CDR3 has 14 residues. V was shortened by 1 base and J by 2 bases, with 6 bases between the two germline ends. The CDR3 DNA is TGTGCCAGCAGCTTAGCCCATCCCTACAATGAGCAGTTCTTC. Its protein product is CASSLAHPYNEQFF.

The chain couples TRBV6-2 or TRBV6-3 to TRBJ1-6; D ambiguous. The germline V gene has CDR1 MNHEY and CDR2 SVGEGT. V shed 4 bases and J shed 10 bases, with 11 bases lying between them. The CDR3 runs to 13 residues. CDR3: CASSWAFGSPLHF. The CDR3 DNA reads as TGTGCCAGCAGTTGGGCATTTGGCTCACCCCTCCACTTT.

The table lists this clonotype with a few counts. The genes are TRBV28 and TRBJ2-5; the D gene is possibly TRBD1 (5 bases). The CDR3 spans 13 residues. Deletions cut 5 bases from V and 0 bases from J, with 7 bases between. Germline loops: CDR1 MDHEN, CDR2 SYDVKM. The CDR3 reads CASSRQYQETQYF. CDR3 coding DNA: TGTGCCAGCAGTCGACAGTACCAAGAGACCCAGTACTTC.

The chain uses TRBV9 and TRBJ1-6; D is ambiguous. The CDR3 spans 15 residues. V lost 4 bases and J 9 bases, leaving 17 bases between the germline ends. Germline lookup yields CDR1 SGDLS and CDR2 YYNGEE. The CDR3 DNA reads TGTGCCAGCAGCCGAGGGCGCCTGGAAGGTTCACCCCTCCACTTT. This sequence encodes CASSRGRLEGSPLHF.

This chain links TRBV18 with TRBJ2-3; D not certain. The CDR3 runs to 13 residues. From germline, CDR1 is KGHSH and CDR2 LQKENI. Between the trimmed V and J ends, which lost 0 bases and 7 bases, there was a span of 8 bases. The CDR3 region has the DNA TGTGCCAGCTCACCACCGGTCGTTTATACGCAGTATTTT. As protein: CASSPPVVYTQYF. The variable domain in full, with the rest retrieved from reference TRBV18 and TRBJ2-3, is NAGVMQNPRHLVRRRGQEARLRCSPMKGHSHVYWYRQLPEEGLKFMVYLQKENIIDESGMPKERFSAEFPKEGPSILRIQQVVRGDSAAYFCASSPPVVYTQYFGPGTRLTVL.

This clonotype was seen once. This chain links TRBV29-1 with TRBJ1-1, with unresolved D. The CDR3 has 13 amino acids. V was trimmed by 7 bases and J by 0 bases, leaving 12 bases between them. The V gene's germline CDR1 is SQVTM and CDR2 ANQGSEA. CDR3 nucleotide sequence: TGCAGCGGAAAGGGTATTTTGAACACTGAAGCTTTCTTT. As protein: CSGKGILNTEAFF.